This entry features one TCR beta chain sequence. Germline V gives CDR1 MNHEY, CDR2 SMNVEV (reference sequence). The CDR3 extends over 15 amino acids. With 4 bases clipped from V and 5 bases from J, the junction kept 8 bases outside the gene matches. Assay: immunoSEQ multiplex PCR; the TCRdb copy retains only in-frame clones and omits some. The sample consists of a few hundred thousand clones, 65% to 80% of them appearing once. This specimen comes from a study of shared clonotypes between healthy human individuals. The receptor was derived from a woman aged 40 to 50 in good health. Some clones in this sample may be carry-over from other donors' samples. The chain recombines TRBV27 with TRBJ1-1; 9 nucleotides align to TRBD1. The sample consisted of PBMCs. The CDR3 is CASSYQQGARTEAFF. DNA for the CDR3: TGTGCCAGCAGTTACCAACAGGGGGCCAGAACTGAAGCTTTCTTT.